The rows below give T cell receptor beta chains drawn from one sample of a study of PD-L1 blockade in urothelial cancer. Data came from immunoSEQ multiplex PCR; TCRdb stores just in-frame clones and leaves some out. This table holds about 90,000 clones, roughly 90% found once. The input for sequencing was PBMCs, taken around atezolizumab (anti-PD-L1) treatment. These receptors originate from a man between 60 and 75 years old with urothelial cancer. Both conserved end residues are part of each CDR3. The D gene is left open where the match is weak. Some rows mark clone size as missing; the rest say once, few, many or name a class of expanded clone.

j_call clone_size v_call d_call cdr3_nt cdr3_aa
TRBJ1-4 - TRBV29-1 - TGCGGCGGCAGGGGCGATGAAAAACTGTTTTTT CGGRGDEKLFF
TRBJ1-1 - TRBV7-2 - TGTGCCAGCAGCGGACTAGGGGGAGTCACTGAAGCTTTCTTT CASSGLGGVTEAFF
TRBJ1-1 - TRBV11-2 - TGTGCCAGCAGCAGACAGCTGAACACTGAAGCTTTCTTT CASSRQLNTEAFF
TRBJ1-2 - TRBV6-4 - TGTGCCAGCAGAGTTTCGGAGACAGCTAACTATGGCTACACCTTC CASRVSETANYGYTF
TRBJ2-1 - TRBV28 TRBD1 TGTGCCAGCAGTTTAGGGACAGGGAACAATGAGCAGTTCTTC CASSLGTGNNEQFF
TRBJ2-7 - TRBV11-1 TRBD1 TGTGCCAGCAGCCAGGGACAGGCCGTCCACGAGCAGTACTTC CASSQGQAVHEQYF
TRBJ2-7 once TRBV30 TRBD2 TGTGCCTGGAGTAAACTAGCGGGAAGACGGGCCTACGAGCAGTACTTC CAWSKLAGRRAYEQYF
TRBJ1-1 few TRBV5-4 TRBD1 TGTGCCAGCAGCTTCGGACAGGGGGTCGGATGGGACACTGAAGCTTTCTTT CASSFGQGVGWDTEAFF
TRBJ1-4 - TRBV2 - TGTGCCAGCACAACAAGGGAGGCTAATGAAAAACTGTTTTTT CASTTREANEKLFF
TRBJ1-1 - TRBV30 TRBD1 TGTGCCTGGGTGGGACAGGGGGCCGTGAACACTGAAGCTTTCTTT CAWVGQGAVNTEAFF
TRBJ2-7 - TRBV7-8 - TGTGCCAGCAGGCTGCAGGGTTCCTACGAGCAGTACTTC CASRLQGSYEQYF
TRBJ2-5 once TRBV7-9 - TGTGCCAGCAGCTTAGGGCTGGGGGCGGAGACCCAGTACTTC CASSLGLGAETQYF
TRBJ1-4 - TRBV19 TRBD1 TGTGCCAGTAGGCCCCCCGGACAGGGTAATGAAAAACTGTTTTTT CASRPPGQGNEKLFF
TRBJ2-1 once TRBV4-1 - TGCGCCAGCAGCCTGTTTACAGGAAGCTCCTACAATGAGCAGTTCTTC CASSLFTGSSYNEQFF
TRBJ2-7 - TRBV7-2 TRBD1 TGTGCCAGCAGCTTGACAGGGGGCGGCCGGGGGCAGTACTTC CASSLTGGGRGQYF
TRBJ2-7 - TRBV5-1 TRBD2 TGCGCCAGCAGCTTAGGCTCCGGACTAGCGGGGGCCTACGAGCAGTACTTC CASSLGSGLAGAYEQYF
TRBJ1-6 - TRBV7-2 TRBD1 TGTGCCAGCAGCCCCGGGACAGGGGGAAATTCACCCCTCCACTTT CASSPGTGGNSPLHF
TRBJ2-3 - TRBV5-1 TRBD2 TGCGCCAGTGACGGCGGGGGATCCTCCGATACGCAGTATTTT CASDGGGSSDTQYF
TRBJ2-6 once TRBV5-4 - TGTGCCAGCAGCTTGGCCAGTGTTTACTCTGGGGCCAACGTCCTGACTTTC CASSLASVYSGANVLTF
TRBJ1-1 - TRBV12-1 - TGTGCCAGCAGCTCAAACCCAGACAGGGAAAAAAATATGAACACTGAAGCTTTCTTT CASSSNPDREKNMNTEAFF
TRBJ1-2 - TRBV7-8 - TGTGCCAGCAGCCAACCTCCGGGGGGCTACACCTTC CASSQPPGGYTF
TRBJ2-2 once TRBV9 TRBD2 TGTGCCAGCAGGTCTGGGACTAGCGGGAGTAACGGCGGGGAGCTGTTTTTT CASRSGTSGSNGGELFF
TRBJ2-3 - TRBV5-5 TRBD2 TGTGCCAGCAGCTTTACTAGCGGAGATACGCAGTATTTT CASSFTSGDTQYF
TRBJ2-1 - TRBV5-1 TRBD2 TGCGCCAGCAGCTTGGCGGCTAGCGGAAACAATGAGCAGTTCTTC CASSLAASGNNEQFF
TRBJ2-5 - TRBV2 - TGTGCCAGCTCGGACAGTGGTCGAGAGACCCAGTACTTC CASSDSGRETQYF